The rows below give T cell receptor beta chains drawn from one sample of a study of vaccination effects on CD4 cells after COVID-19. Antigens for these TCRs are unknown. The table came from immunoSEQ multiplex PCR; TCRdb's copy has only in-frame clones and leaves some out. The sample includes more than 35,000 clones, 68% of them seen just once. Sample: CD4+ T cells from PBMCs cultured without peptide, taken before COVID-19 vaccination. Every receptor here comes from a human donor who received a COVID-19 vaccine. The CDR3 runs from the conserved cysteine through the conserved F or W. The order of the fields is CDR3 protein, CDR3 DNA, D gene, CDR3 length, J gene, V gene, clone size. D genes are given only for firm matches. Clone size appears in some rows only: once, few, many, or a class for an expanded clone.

cdr3_aa: CASSRGGAPGELFF
cdr3_nt: TGTGCCAGCAGTCGTGGGGGGGCCCCCGGGGAGCTGTTTTTT
d_call: -
cdr3_length: 14
j_call: TRBJ2-2
v_call: TRBV6-5
clone_size: -

cdr3_aa: CASSLGTSGRGSEQFF
cdr3_nt: TGCGCCAGCAGCTTGGGGACTAGCGGGAGAGGAAGCGAGCAGTTCTTC
d_call: TRBD2
cdr3_length: 16
j_call: TRBJ2-1
v_call: TRBV5-1
clone_size: -

cdr3_aa: CASSPIKRYPLDEQFF
cdr3_nt: TGTGCCAGCAGCCCCATCAAGCGGTACCCCCTTGATGAGCAGTTCTTC
d_call: -
cdr3_length: 16
j_call: TRBJ2-1
v_call: TRBV11-2
clone_size: -

cdr3_aa: CASSYFGSQYF
cdr3_nt: TGTGCCAGCAGTTACTTCGGGTCGCAGTACTTC
d_call: -
cdr3_length: 11
j_call: TRBJ2-7
v_call: TRBV6-5
clone_size: -

cdr3_aa: CSVDTSGQYNEQFF
cdr3_nt: TGCAGCGTTGATACTAGCGGTCAATACAATGAGCAGTTCTTC
d_call: TRBD2
cdr3_length: 14
j_call: TRBJ2-1
v_call: TRBV29-1
clone_size: -

cdr3_aa: CASRSGGLSDTQYF
cdr3_nt: TGTGCCAGCAGGAGCGGGGGGTTATCAGATACGCAGTATTTT
d_call: TRBD2
cdr3_length: 14
j_call: TRBJ2-3
v_call: TRBV11-1
clone_size: -

cdr3_aa: CAIRTTSGSYNEQFF
cdr3_nt: TGTGCCATCAGGACGACTAGCGGCTCTTACAATGAGCAGTTCTTC
d_call: TRBD2
cdr3_length: 15
j_call: TRBJ2-1
v_call: TRBV10-3
clone_size: -

cdr3_aa: CASSPIHLDNQPQHF
cdr3_nt: TGTGCCAGCAGCCCCATCCACCTCGATAATCAGCCCCAGCATTTT
d_call: -
cdr3_length: 15
j_call: TRBJ1-5
v_call: TRBV4-2
clone_size: once

cdr3_aa: CASSLGAGGAGGRTDTQYF
cdr3_nt: TGTGCCAGCAGCTTAGGGGCAGGGGGAGCGGGGGGACGCACAGATACGCAGTATTTT
d_call: TRBD2
cdr3_length: 19
j_call: TRBJ2-3
v_call: TRBV11-2
clone_size: -

cdr3_aa: CASRNQETQYF
cdr3_nt: TGTGCCAGCAGAAACCAAGAGACCCAGTACTTC
d_call: -
cdr3_length: 11
j_call: TRBJ2-5
v_call: TRBV2
clone_size: -

cdr3_aa: CASIRDRGRGANVLTF
cdr3_nt: TGTGCCAGCATCCGGGACAGGGGTCGTGGGGCCAACGTCCTGACTTTC
d_call: TRBD1
cdr3_length: 16
j_call: TRBJ2-6
v_call: TRBV5-4
clone_size: few

cdr3_aa: CASSVNTLNTEAFF
cdr3_nt: TGTGCCAGCAGCGTAAACACTTTGAACACTGAAGCTTTCTTT
d_call: -
cdr3_length: 14
j_call: TRBJ1-1
v_call: TRBV9
clone_size: few

cdr3_aa: CASSLDLTLNEQFF
cdr3_nt: TGTGCCAGCAGCTTAGATCTGACACTTAATGAGCAGTTCTTC
d_call: -
cdr3_length: 14
j_call: TRBJ2-1
v_call: TRBV7-9
clone_size: -

cdr3_aa: CASSRGTAGNTIYF
cdr3_nt: TGTGCCAGTAGTAGAGGGACAGCTGGAAACACCATATATTTT
d_call: TRBD1
cdr3_length: 14
j_call: TRBJ1-3
v_call: TRBV19
clone_size: -

cdr3_aa: CASSSLGGNEQFF
cdr3_nt: TGTGCCAGCAGCTCCCTAGGGGGAAATGAGCAGTTCTTC
d_call: -
cdr3_length: 13
j_call: TRBJ2-1
v_call: TRBV27
clone_size: -

cdr3_aa: CASSLAGSSGDYGYTF
cdr3_nt: TGTGCCAGCAGCTTAGCCGGCTCCTCCGGGGACTATGGCTACACCTTC
d_call: -
cdr3_length: 16
j_call: TRBJ1-2
v_call: TRBV7-9
clone_size: -

cdr3_aa: CAISRGGLIGNTIYF
cdr3_nt: TGTGCCATCAGCCGGGGAGGGCTGATCGGAAACACCATATATTTT
d_call: -
cdr3_length: 15
j_call: TRBJ1-3
v_call: TRBV10-3
clone_size: once

cdr3_aa: CSVAQGSVEAFF
cdr3_nt: TGCAGCGTTGCGCAGGGATCCGTTGAAGCTTTCTTT
d_call: -
cdr3_length: 12
j_call: TRBJ1-1
v_call: TRBV29-1
clone_size: -

cdr3_aa: CASSDRGGGSGANVLTF
cdr3_nt: TGTGCCAGCAGTGACCGGGGAGGGGGATCTGGGGCCAACGTCCTGACTTTC
d_call: -
cdr3_length: 17
j_call: TRBJ2-6
v_call: TRBV6-1
clone_size: -

cdr3_aa: CASSQDQGPRGASGNTIYF
cdr3_nt: TGCGCCAGCAGCCAAGATCAGGGCCCGAGGGGGGCGTCTGGAAACACCATATATTTT
d_call: -
cdr3_length: 19
j_call: TRBJ1-3
v_call: TRBV4-1
clone_size: few

cdr3_aa: CASSLVFAGIHQYF
cdr3_nt: TGTGCCAGCAGCTTAGTCTTTGCGGGGATCCATCAGTACTTC
d_call: -
cdr3_length: 14
j_call: TRBJ2-7
v_call: TRBV7-6
clone_size: -

cdr3_aa: CASSESAGTSGIYEQYF
cdr3_nt: TGTGCCAGCAGTGAATCCGCCGGGACTAGCGGGATCTACGAGCAGTACTTC
d_call: TRBD2
cdr3_length: 17
j_call: TRBJ2-7
v_call: TRBV27
clone_size: -

cdr3_aa: CAWRTGSPLHF
cdr3_nt: TGTGCCTGGAGAACCGGTTCACCCCTCCACTTT
d_call: -
cdr3_length: 11
j_call: TRBJ1-6
v_call: TRBV30
clone_size: -

cdr3_aa: CAWSLAGVLDTQYF
cdr3_nt: TGTGCCTGGAGTCTAGCGGGGGTCCTAGATACGCAGTATTTT
d_call: TRBD2
cdr3_length: 14
j_call: TRBJ2-3
v_call: TRBV30
clone_size: once

cdr3_aa: CASSVGTGRVVGTEAFF
cdr3_nt: TGTGCCAGCAGTGTAGGGACAGGGAGAGTTGTTGGCACTGAAGCTTTCTTT
d_call: TRBD1
cdr3_length: 17
j_call: TRBJ1-1
v_call: TRBV2
clone_size: -

cdr3_aa: CASSQNSGANVLTF
cdr3_nt: TGTGCCAGCAGCCAAAACTCTGGGGCCAACGTCCTGACTTTC
d_call: -
cdr3_length: 14
j_call: TRBJ2-6
v_call: TRBV7-9
clone_size: few

cdr3_aa: CASTGSPGQTNQPQHF
cdr3_nt: TGTGCCAGTACAGGTTCCCCGGGACAGACTAATCAGCCCCAGCATTTT
d_call: TRBD1
cdr3_length: 16
j_call: TRBJ1-5
v_call: TRBV19
clone_size: -

cdr3_aa: CASSFWLAGVDEQFF
cdr3_nt: TGTGCCAGCAGTTTTTGGCTAGCGGGGGTCGATGAGCAGTTCTTC
d_call: TRBD2
cdr3_length: 15
j_call: TRBJ2-1
v_call: TRBV27
clone_size: few

cdr3_aa: CASSQTAGGATDTQYF
cdr3_nt: TGTGCCAGCAGCCAGACAGCGGGGGGAGCCACAGATACGCAGTATTTT
d_call: TRBD2
cdr3_length: 16
j_call: TRBJ2-3
v_call: TRBV11-3
clone_size: -

cdr3_aa: CASSLVLNTEAFF
cdr3_nt: TGCGCCAGCAGCTTGGTCCTGAACACTGAAGCTTTCTTT
d_call: -
cdr3_length: 13
j_call: TRBJ1-1
v_call: TRBV5-1
clone_size: -

cdr3_aa: CASTTGGLYEQYF
cdr3_nt: TGTGCCAGCACCACGGGGGGCCTCTACGAGCAGTACTTC
d_call: -
cdr3_length: 13
j_call: TRBJ2-7
v_call: TRBV2
clone_size: -

cdr3_aa: CASIQGGRYEQYF
cdr3_nt: TGTGCCAGCATACAGGGTGGAAGATACGAGCAGTACTTC
d_call: -
cdr3_length: 13
j_call: TRBJ2-7
v_call: TRBV6-5
clone_size: -

cdr3_aa: CASSYHRDQETQYF
cdr3_nt: TGTGCCAGCAGCTATCACAGGGACCAAGAGACCCAGTACTTC
d_call: -
cdr3_length: 14
j_call: TRBJ2-5
v_call: TRBV25-1
clone_size: -

cdr3_aa: CASSQDERGYTF
cdr3_nt: TGTGCCAGCAGCCAGGACGAGAGGGGCTACACCTTC
d_call: -
cdr3_length: 12
j_call: TRBJ1-2
v_call: TRBV7-9
clone_size: few

cdr3_aa: CASSQSVLTRGNTGELFF
cdr3_nt: TGCGCCAGCAGCCAATCGGTCTTGACTAGGGGGAACACCGGGGAGCTGTTTTTT
d_call: -
cdr3_length: 18
j_call: TRBJ2-2
v_call: TRBV4-1
clone_size: -

cdr3_aa: CASSIADSQQYF
cdr3_nt: TGTGCCAGTAGTATAGCGGACAGCCAGCAGTACTTC
d_call: -
cdr3_length: 12
j_call: TRBJ2-7
v_call: TRBV19
clone_size: -

cdr3_aa: CASSLGRTTNEKLFF
cdr3_nt: TGCGCCAGCAGCTTGGGACGGACAACTAATGAAAAACTGTTTTTT
d_call: -
cdr3_length: 15
j_call: TRBJ1-4
v_call: TRBV5-1
clone_size: few

cdr3_aa: CASSFSGGAETQYF
cdr3_nt: TGTGCCAGCAGCTTTAGCGGGGGGGCGGAGACCCAGTACTTC
d_call: TRBD2
cdr3_length: 14
j_call: TRBJ2-5
v_call: TRBV7-9
clone_size: -

cdr3_aa: CASRRDGSNQPQHF
cdr3_nt: TGTGCCAGCAGGAGGGACGGAAGCAATCAGCCCCAGCATTTT
d_call: -
cdr3_length: 14
j_call: TRBJ1-5
v_call: TRBV6-5
clone_size: -

cdr3_aa: CASSSGTGTPYQETQYF
cdr3_nt: TGTGCCAGCAGCTCAGGAACCGGGACACCGTACCAAGAGACCCAGTACTTC
d_call: -
cdr3_length: 17
j_call: TRBJ2-5
v_call: TRBV7-9
clone_size: few

cdr3_aa: CASSIGRNTEAFF
cdr3_nt: TGTGCCAGTAGTATCGGCAGGAACACTGAAGCTTTCTTT
d_call: -
cdr3_length: 13
j_call: TRBJ1-1
v_call: TRBV19
clone_size: few

cdr3_aa: CASRTLSYNSPLHF
cdr3_nt: TGTGCCAGCAGAACCCTCTCCTATAATTCACCCCTCCACTTT
d_call: -
cdr3_length: 14
j_call: TRBJ1-6
v_call: TRBV27
clone_size: once

cdr3_aa: CASSPLATNEKLFF
cdr3_nt: TGTGCCAGCAGTCCGCTAGCAACTAATGAAAAACTGTTTTTT
d_call: -
cdr3_length: 14
j_call: TRBJ1-4
v_call: TRBV6-5
clone_size: few

cdr3_aa: CASQTGENQPQHF
cdr3_nt: TGTGCCAGCCAGACAGGGGAAAATCAGCCCCAGCATTTT
d_call: TRBD1
cdr3_length: 13
j_call: TRBJ1-5
v_call: TRBV2
clone_size: -

cdr3_aa: CASSESGAGTDTQYF
cdr3_nt: TGCGCCAGCAGTGAGTCAGGGGCCGGCACAGATACGCAGTATTTT
d_call: -
cdr3_length: 15
j_call: TRBJ2-3
v_call: TRBV10-1
clone_size: -

cdr3_aa: CASSSGRGQIMNTEAFF
cdr3_nt: TGTGCCAGCAGCTCCGGTCGAGGACAGATCATGAACACTGAAGCTTTCTTT
d_call: -
cdr3_length: 17
j_call: TRBJ1-1
v_call: TRBV7-9
clone_size: -

cdr3_aa: CASSEVPDYQPQHF
cdr3_nt: TGTGCCAGCAGTGAAGTGCCAGACTATCAGCCCCAGCATTTT
d_call: -
cdr3_length: 14
j_call: TRBJ1-5
v_call: TRBV6-1
clone_size: -

cdr3_aa: CASRQGNVWALTDTQYF
cdr3_nt: TGTGCCAGCAGACAAGGAAACGTATGGGCCCTGACAGATACGCAGTATTTT
d_call: -
cdr3_length: 17
j_call: TRBJ2-3
v_call: TRBV3-1/TRBV3-2
clone_size: -